These 9 T cell receptor beta chains share one sample of origin, sequenced in a study of long-term antiretroviral therapy in people with HIV. Sequencing relied on immunoSEQ assay v3.0, run at survey level. Data came from immunoSEQ multiplex PCR; TCRdb stores just in-frame clones and leaves some out. There are about 20,000 clones in the sample; around three quarters occur only once, and 14% lies in the top ten. Sequenced here: unsorted PBMCs, sampled 2.9 years after starting antiretroviral therapy. These receptors were obtained from a woman aged 30 to 39 with HIV.

The chain combines TRBV7-6 with TRBJ2-7; no firm D call. Between the trimmed V and J ends, which lost 2 bases and 3 bases, there was a span of 8 bases. The length of the CDR3 is 13 residues. Germline values: CDR1 SGHVS, CDR2 FNYEAQ. The CDR3 spells CASSLRSDYEQYF. The DNA of the CDR3 is TGTGCCAGCAGCTTAAGGTCCGACTACGAGCAGTACTTC.

This chain uses TRBV5-1 with TRBJ2-5, with 13 bases fitting TRBD2. The CDR3 sequence is 15 residues long. V lost 1 base, J lost 5 bases, and 2 bases stayed unmatched. Germline CDR1 SGHRS, CDR2 YFSETQ. The CDR3 loop is CASSLTSGGVETQYF. CDR3 nucleotides: TGCGCCAGCAGCTTGACTAGCGGGGGGGTGGAGACCCAGTACTTC.

In nucleotides, the CDR3 is TGCGCCAGCAGCTTTCAAAGCGGCGGGCGGGATACGCAGTATTTT. Protein product: CASSFQSGGRDTQYF. The chain carries TRBV5-1 and TRBJ2-3; weak D call: TRBD2 (5 bases). The CDR3 extends over 15 amino acids. CDR1 SGHRS and CDR2 YFSETQ come from the germline V gene. Trimming pared 2 bases from V and 6 bases from J, leaving 16 bases between.

The rearrangement uses TRBV19 and TRBJ1-2; D might be TRBD1 (6 bases). CDR3 length equals 16 residues. Germline CDR1 and CDR2: LNHDA and SQIVND (reference sequence). The V end was cut by 1 base, the J end by 3 bases, with 15 bases between. CDR3 nucleotide sequence: TGTGCCAGTAGTATAGGGGGTCGCCCAGGGGACTATGGCTACACCTTC. Protein: CASSIGGRPGDYGYTF.

The J gene is TRBJ2-1, the V gene TRBV27; 8 nucleotides agree with TRBD1. The CDR3 is 16 amino acids. The trim removed 6 bases at V and 4 bases at J, leaving 11 bases unmatched. Germline lookup yields CDR1 MNHEY and CDR2 SMNVEV (reference sequence). CDR3 protein: CASSHQTGTGYNEQFF. The CDR3 DNA sequence: TGTGCCAGCAGCCACCAAACCGGGACAGGTTACAATGAGCAGTTCTTC.

The chain couples TRBV6-5 to TRBJ2-7; 8 nucleotides align to TRBD1. The CDR3 is 14 amino acids. The J segment lost 6 bases and the V segment lost 4 bases, leaving 8 bases of the junction unmatched. Germline V gene lookup returns CDR1 MNHEY and CDR2 SVGAGI. The CDR3 nucleotides read TGTGCCAGCAGTTCCGACAGGGGCCCTCGCGAGCAGTACTTC. This gives the protein CASSSDRGPREQYF.

This chain uses TRBV12-5 with TRBJ1-2; no firm D call. The V end was cut by 0 bases, the J end by 3 bases, with 14 bases between. Germline V lookup: CDR1 LGHNT, CDR2 FRNRAP. The CDR3 is made up of 16 amino acids. The CDR3 reads CASGLVPDSSYYGYTF. CDR3 DNA: TGTGCTAGTGGTTTGGTACCCGACTCGAGCTACTATGGCTACACCTTC.

This chain uses TRBV9 with TRBJ2-3, with a possible D match to TRBD1 (5 bases). The germline V and J ends were trimmed by 0 bases and 2 bases, with 16 bases remaining between them. Germline V gene sequence: CDR1 SGDLS, CDR2 YYNGEE. This CDR3 has 17 residues. The CDR3 spells CASSVDHAGPTTDTQYF. The CDR3 DNA reads as TGTGCCAGCAGCGTAGACCATGCAGGGCCGACCACAGATACGCAGTATTTT.

This clone was recorded a few times. The chain carries TRBV2 and TRBJ2-1, with a possible D match to TRBD2 (5 bases). Germline V lookup: CDR1 SNHLY, CDR2 FYNNEI. This CDR3 spans 13 amino acids. Trimming left V 7 bases short and J 5 bases short, with 12 bases between. The CDR3 coding sequence is TGTGCCAGCAAAGCGGACCGGAACAATGAGCAGTTCTTC. Translating it yields CASKADRNNEQFF.